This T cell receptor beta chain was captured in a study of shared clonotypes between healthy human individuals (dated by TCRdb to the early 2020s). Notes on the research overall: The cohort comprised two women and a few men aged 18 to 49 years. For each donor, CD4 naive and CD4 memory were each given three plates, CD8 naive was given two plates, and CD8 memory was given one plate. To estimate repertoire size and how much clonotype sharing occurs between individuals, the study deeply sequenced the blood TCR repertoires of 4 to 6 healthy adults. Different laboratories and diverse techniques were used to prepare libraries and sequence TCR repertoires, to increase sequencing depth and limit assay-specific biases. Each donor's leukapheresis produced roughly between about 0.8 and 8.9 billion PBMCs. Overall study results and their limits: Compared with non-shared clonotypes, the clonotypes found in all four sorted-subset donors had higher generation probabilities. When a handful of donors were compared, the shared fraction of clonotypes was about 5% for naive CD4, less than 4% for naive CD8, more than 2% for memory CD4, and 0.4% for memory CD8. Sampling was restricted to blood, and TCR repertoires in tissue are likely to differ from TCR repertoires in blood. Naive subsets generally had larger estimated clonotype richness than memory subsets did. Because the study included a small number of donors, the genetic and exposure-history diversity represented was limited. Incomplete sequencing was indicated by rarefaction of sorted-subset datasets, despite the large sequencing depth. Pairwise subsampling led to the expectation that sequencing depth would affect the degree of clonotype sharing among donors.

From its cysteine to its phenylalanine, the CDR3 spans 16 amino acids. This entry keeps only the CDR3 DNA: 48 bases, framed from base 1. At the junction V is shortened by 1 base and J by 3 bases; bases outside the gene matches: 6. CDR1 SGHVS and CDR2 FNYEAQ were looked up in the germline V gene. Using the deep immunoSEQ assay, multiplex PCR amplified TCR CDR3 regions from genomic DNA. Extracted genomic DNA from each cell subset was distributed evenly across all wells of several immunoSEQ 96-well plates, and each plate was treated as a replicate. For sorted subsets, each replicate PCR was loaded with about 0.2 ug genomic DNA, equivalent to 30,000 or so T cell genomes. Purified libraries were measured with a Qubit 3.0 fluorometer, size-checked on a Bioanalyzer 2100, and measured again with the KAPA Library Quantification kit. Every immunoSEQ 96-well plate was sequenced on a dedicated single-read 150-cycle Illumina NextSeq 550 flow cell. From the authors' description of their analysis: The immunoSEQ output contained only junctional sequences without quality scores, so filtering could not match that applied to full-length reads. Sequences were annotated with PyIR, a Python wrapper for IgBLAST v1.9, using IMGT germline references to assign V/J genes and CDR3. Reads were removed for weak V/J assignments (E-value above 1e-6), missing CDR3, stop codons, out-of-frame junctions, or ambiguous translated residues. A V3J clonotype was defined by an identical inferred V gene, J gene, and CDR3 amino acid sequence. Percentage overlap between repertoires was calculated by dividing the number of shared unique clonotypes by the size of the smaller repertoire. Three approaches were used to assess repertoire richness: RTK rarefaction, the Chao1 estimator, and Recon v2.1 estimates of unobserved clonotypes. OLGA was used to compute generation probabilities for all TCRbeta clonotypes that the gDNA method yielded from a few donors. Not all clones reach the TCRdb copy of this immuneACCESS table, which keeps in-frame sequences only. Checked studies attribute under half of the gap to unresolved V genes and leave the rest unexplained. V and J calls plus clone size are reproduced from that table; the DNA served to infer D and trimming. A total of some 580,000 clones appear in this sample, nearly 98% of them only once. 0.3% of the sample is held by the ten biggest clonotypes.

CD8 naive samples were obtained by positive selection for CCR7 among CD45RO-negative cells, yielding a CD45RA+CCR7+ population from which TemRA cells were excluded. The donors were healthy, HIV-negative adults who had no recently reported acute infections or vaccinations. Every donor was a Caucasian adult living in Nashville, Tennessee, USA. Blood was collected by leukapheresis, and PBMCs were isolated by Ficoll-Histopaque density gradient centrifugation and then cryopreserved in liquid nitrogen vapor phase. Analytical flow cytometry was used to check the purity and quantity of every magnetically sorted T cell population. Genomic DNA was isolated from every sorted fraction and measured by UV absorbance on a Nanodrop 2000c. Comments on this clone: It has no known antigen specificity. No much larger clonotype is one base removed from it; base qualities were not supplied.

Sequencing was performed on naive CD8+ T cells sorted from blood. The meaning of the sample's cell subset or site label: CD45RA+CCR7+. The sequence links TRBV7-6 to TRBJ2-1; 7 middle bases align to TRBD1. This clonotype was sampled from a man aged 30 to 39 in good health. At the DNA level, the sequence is TGTGCCAGCAGCTTAGAGACCGGGACAGACTACAATGAGCAGTTCTTC. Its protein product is CASSLETGTDYNEQFF.